The 32 T cell receptor beta chains reported below all come from one sample, sequenced in a study of blood T cell repertoires in COVID-19 (dated by TCRdb to about 2020). Libraries were prepared through the immunoSEQ multiplex PCR assay. This is the immuneACCESS table as TCRdb keeps it, with only in-frame sequences that have V and J called. A part of the clones is gone; compared with another copy, unresolved V genes explain less than half, and the rest is unexplained. The sample table shows 110,000 or so clones, and about 84% are seen once. The ten top clones hold 1.5% to 1.8% of the sample. Sequencing was done on a sample of peripheral blood. Receptor source: a man aged 45 to 65 with acute or convalescent COVID-19.

V usage is TRBV6-6 and J usage is TRBJ2-3; 8 bases are a match to TRBD1. The CDR3 length is 16 residues. The germline V gene encodes CDR1 MNHNY and CDR2 SVGAGI (reference sequence). The junction had 6 bases not matched to a gene; V was cut back by 0 bases and J by 4 bases. The CDR3 DNA follows: TGTGCCAGCAGTTACTCCGGGACAGGTACTTCAGATACGCAGTATTTT. It is translated as CASSYSGTGTSDTQYF.

This sequence joins TRBV7-2 and TRBJ1-2; 7 nucleotides match TRBD1. CDR1 is SGHTA and CDR2 is FQGNSA in the germline V gene. The CDR3 length is 13 residues. J was trimmed by 5 bases and V by 6 bases; bases with no gene match: 6. The CDR3 bases are TGTGCCAGCAGGAGGGGGCAGGGGTATGGCTACACCTTC. Residues: CASRRGQGYGYTF. Full variable domain (rest looked up from reference TRBV7-2 and TRBJ1-2): GAGVSQSPSNKVTEKGKDVELRCDPISGHTALYWYRQSLGQGLEFLIYFQGNSAPDKSGLPSDRFSAERTGGSVSTLTIQRTQQEDSAVYLCASRRGQGYGYTFGSGTRLTVV.

This clone was found once. In DNA form, the CDR3 reads TGCAGCGCCCAGCGGGGGGCGAATCAAGAGACCCAGTACTTC. It translates to CSAQRGANQETQYF. The chain links TRBV29-1 to TRBJ2-5; TRBD2 aligns across 9 bases. J lost 2 bases, V lost 7 bases, and 8 bases had no gene match. The CDR3 is made up of 14 amino acids. Germline lookup yields CDR1 SQVTM and CDR2 ANQGSEA. Full variable domain (remainder filled in from reference TRBV29-1 and TRBJ2-5): SAVISQKPSRDICQRGTSLTIQCQVDSQVTMMFWYRQQPGQSLTLIATANQGSEATYESGFVIDKFPISRPNLTFSTLTVSNMSPEDSSIYLCSAQRGANQETQYFGPGTRLLVL.

This clone turned up a few times. V and J are TRBV6-4 and TRBJ1-5, with D perhaps matching TRBD1 (5 bases). The CDR3 sequence is 18 residues long. The V end lost 8 bases, the J end lost 2 bases, and 25 bases lay between the germline ends. Germline V gene data show CDR1 as MRHNA and CDR2 as SNTAGT. CDR3: CASPGRGGEVLGNQPQHF. The CDR3 coding sequence is TGTGCCAGCCCCGGACGGGGGGGAGAAGTATTAGGCAATCAGCCCCAGCATTTT.

This chain uses TRBV7-3 with TRBJ2-1; 8 bases agree with TRBD2. J lost 10 bases, V lost 5 bases, and 16 bases had no gene match. Germline CDR1 and CDR2: SGHTA and FQGTGA. The CDR3 has 16 residues. CDR3 sequence (DNA): TGTGCCAGCAGCCCGGGACTAGAAGGCCCGCCACACGAGCAGTTCTTC. It is translated as CASSPGLEGPPHEQFF.

This chain joins TRBV3-1 (or the pseudogene TRBV3-2) and TRBJ1-4; a possible D gene is TRBD1 (5 bases). The CDR3 has 16 residues. Per germline, CDR1 LGHDT and CDR2 YNNKEL (reference sequence). V lost 2 bases, J lost 8 bases, and 18 bases lay in between. CDR3 nucleotide sequence: TGTGCCAGCAGCCAACCATACGGGGGAGGGCGAGAAAAACTGTTTTTT. Translating it yields CASSQPYGGGREKLFF.

The CDR3 DNA reads as TGTGCCAGCAGTTACTCCGGCAGGGACACTGAAGCTTTCTTT. The encoded protein is CASSYSGRDTEAFF. V gene TRBV6-6 combines with J gene TRBJ1-1; tentatively, D is TRBD1 (5 bases). The CDR3 is 14 residues long. V was cut by 0 bases and J by 3 bases, with 8 bases left in between. The V gene's germline CDR1 is MNHNY and CDR2 SVGAGI (reference sequence).

V usage is TRBV9 and J usage is TRBJ2-1; TRBD2 agrees at 15 bases. The CDR3 contains 16 residues. Germline CDR1 is SGDLS and CDR2 is YYNGEE. V lost 4 bases and J lost 7; bases outside the gene matches: 6. The CDR3: CASSSRTSGGANEQFF. The CDR3 bases are TGTGCCAGCAGCTCCCGGACTAGCGGGGGGGCGAATGAGCAGTTCTTC.

The chain joins TRBV28 to TRBJ1-5; maybe TRBD1 (6 bases). Germline V gives CDR1 MDHEN, CDR2 SYDVKM. The CDR3 runs to 15 residues. Between the trimmed V and J ends, which lost 6 bases and 3 bases, there was a span of 15 bases. The CDR3 nucleotides are TGTGCCAGCAGCCAGATGACAGGCGCCAATCAGCCCCAGCATTTT. It yields the protein CASSQMTGANQPQHF.

J is TRBJ1-4 and V is TRBV7-2, with D possibly matching TRBD1 (5 bases). CDR1 is SGHTA and CDR2 is FQGNSA in the germline V gene. CDR3 length equals 13 residues. Trimming took 3 bases from V and 5 from J, leaving 7 bases between them. The CDR3: CASSLGGNEKLFF. The DNA of the CDR3 is TGTGCCAGCAGCTTGGGGGGGAATGAAAAACTGTTTTTT.

V is TRBV5-1 and J is TRBJ2-1; maybe TRBD2 (6 bases). This CDR3 is built from 15 residues. In germline, CDR1 is SGHRS, CDR2 YFSETQ. The V end was cut by 3 bases, the J end by 4 bases, with 14 bases between. Here the CDR3 reads CASSWAGEAYNEQFF. The CDR3 DNA reads as TGCGCCAGCAGCTGGGCCGGGGAGGCATACAATGAGCAGTTCTTC.

The chain recombines TRBV5-5 with TRBJ1-2; 7 positions agree with TRBD1. The germline gives CDR1 SGHKS, CDR2 YYEKEE (reference sequence). This CDR3 is built from 13 residues. J was trimmed by 4 bases and V by 0 bases; bases with no gene match: 0. CDR3 nucleotides: TGTGCCAGCAGCTTGGGGGACAGCTATGGCTACACCTTC. It is translated as CASSLGDSYGYTF.

The CDR3 DNA reads TGTGCCACCACCTGGACAGGGGGCACTGAAGCTTTCTTT. Its protein product is CATTWTGGTEAFF. The chain joins TRBV24-1 to TRBJ1-1; TRBD1 matches at 10 bases. Trimming at V came to 8 bases and at J to 4 bases, leaving 3 bases not matched to a gene. This CDR3 spans 13 amino acids. Germline values: CDR1 KGHDR, CDR2 SFDVKD.

The V call is TRBV7-6, the J call TRBJ2-3, with D maybe TRBD1 (5 bases). The germline gives CDR1 SGHVS, CDR2 FNYEAQ. The CDR3 length is 17 residues. The ends were cut back, 0 bases at V and 8 bases at J, with 21 bases in the middle. In DNA form, the CDR3 reads TGTGCCAGCAGCTTAGCTCGCGGCTACGCCGTTCAGGGTACGCAGTATTTT. Translating gives CASSLARGYAVQGTQYF.

This chain uses TRBV28 with TRBJ1-2, with D possibly TRBD1 on 5 matching bases. The CDR3 runs 14 residues. Germline-derived CDR1 and CDR2 are MDHEN and SYDVKM. V was trimmed by 2 bases and J by 4 bases, leaving 11 bases between them. The CDR3 reads CASSLGRGLYGYTF. CDR3 DNA: TGTGCCAGCAGTTTAGGGAGGGGCCTCTATGGCTACACCTTC.

The CDR3 here is CASSLYPGADSGNTIYF. CDR3 coding DNA: TGTGCCAGCAGTTTGTACCCAGGGGCCGACTCTGGAAACACCATATATTTT. The chain carries TRBV28 and TRBJ1-3, with D possibly TRBD1 on 6 matching bases. The CDR3 contains 17 residues. Germline values: CDR1 MDHEN, CDR2 SYDVKM. V was clipped by 3 bases and J by 0 bases, with 15 bases between them. Full variable domain (remainder filled in from reference TRBV28 and TRBJ1-3): DVKVTQSSRYLVKRTGEKVFLECVQDMDHENMFWYRQDPGLGLRLIYFSYDVKMKEKGDIPEGYSVSREKKERFSLILESASTNQTSMYLCASSLYPGADSGNTIYFGEGSWLTVV.

This clone was observed a few times. This rearrangement joins TRBV5-4 to TRBJ2-3; 8 nucleotides agree with TRBD2. With 4 bases clipped from V and 2 bases from J, the junction kept 9 bases outside the gene matches. CDR1 is SGHNT and CDR2 is YYREEE in the germline V gene (reference sequence). CDR3 length: 16 residues. CDR3 loop: CASSRGSGATTDTQYF. In nucleotides, the CDR3 is TGTGCCAGCAGCCGCGGTAGCGGGGCCACCACAGATACGCAGTATTTT.

The rearrangement joins TRBV27 to TRBJ1-2, with 7 bases fitting TRBD1. The CDR3 has 13 residues. Trimming at V came to 5 bases and at J to 4 bases, leaving 4 bases not matched to a gene. Germline values: CDR1 MNHEY, CDR2 SMNVEV (reference sequence). The CDR3 DNA sequence: TGTGCCAGCAGTCCCCGGACAGGCTATGGCTACACCTTC. This codes for CASSPRTGYGYTF.

The genes are TRBV5-5 and TRBJ2-3; D is perhaps TRBD1 (6 bases). There are 15 residues in the CDR3. Germline loops: CDR1 SGHKS, CDR2 YYEKEE (reference sequence). V gave up 1 base and J gave up 3 bases, with 12 bases separating them. Here the CDR3 reads CASSLLQGRTDTQYF. The CDR3 DNA sequence: TGTGCCAGCAGCTTGTTACAGGGAAGGACAGATACGCAGTATTTT.

V usage is TRBV30 and J usage is TRBJ1-2, with D hard to call. CDR1 and CDR2 from the germline V gene are GTSNPN and SVGIG (reference sequence). CDR3 length equals 17 residues. With 3 bases removed from V and 3 bases from J, the gap between germline ends came to 23 bases. Written as DNA, the CDR3 is TGTGCCTGGAGCCCCCCGAGGCCGGGGAGAAGCGACTATGGCTACACCTTC. This gives the protein CAWSPPRPGRSDYGYTF.

This clone has just one count. The chain employs TRBV6-5 and TRBJ1-1, with D possibly TRBD1 on 6 matching bases. Trimming stripped 6 bases from V and 2 bases from J, with 13 bases between. Per the germline V gene, CDR1 is MNHEY and CDR2 is SVGAGI. This CDR3 has 14 amino acids. This chain's CDR3 is CASRKDRINTEAFF. In nucleotides, the CDR3 is TGTGCCAGCAGAAAGGACAGAATCAACACTGAAGCTTTCTTT.

A few counts support this clone. The chain is built from TRBV12-3 or TRBV12-4 and TRBJ1-1; TRBD1 aligns across 10 bases. CDR3 length: 13 amino acids. Losses at the gene ends were 6 bases for V and 4 bases for J; bases not matched to a gene: 2. The DNA for the CDR3 is TGTGCCAGCAGGGGGACAGGGGTCACTGAAGCTTTCTTT. It codes for CASRGTGVTEAFF.

This clone was counted only a few times. The gene calls are TRBV19 and TRBJ1-1; 9 bases line up with TRBD1. The CDR3 extends over 16 amino acids. V lost 8 bases, J lost 4 bases, and 14 bases stayed unmatched. Germline V gives CDR1 LNHDA, CDR2 SQIVND (reference sequence). Here the CDR3 DNA reads TGTGCCAGTCTCCCCAACCCCGGGACAGGGCCCACTGAAGCTTTCTTT. Its translation is CASLPNPGTGPTEAFF.

The chain couples TRBV4-1 to TRBJ1-4, with D perhaps matching TRBD1 (6 bases). Trimming removed 0 bases at V and 4 bases at J, with 9 bases between. Germline V gene data show CDR1 as MGHRA and CDR2 as YSYEKL. CDR3 length: 15 residues. The CDR3 DNA sequence: TGCGCCAGCAGCCAAGATGGGGGCTTTAATGAAAAACTGTTTTTT. Its protein product is CASSQDGGFNEKLFF.

The V gene is TRBV5-6, the J gene TRBJ1-1, with 9 bases that match TRBD1. Germline CDR1 reads SGHDT; CDR2 reads YYEEEE. J was trimmed by 2 bases and V by 3 bases; bases with no gene match: 11. This CDR3 spans 17 amino acids. The CDR3 loop is CASSYVPGQGPNTEAFF. CDR3 sequence (DNA): TGTGCCAGCAGCTACGTCCCGGGACAGGGACCCAACACTGAAGCTTTCTTT.

This chain joins TRBV10-2 and TRBJ2-2, with TRBD1 matching over 10 bases. This CDR3 has 14 residues. The V gene end was trimmed by 6 bases and the J gene end by 6 bases; junction bases not matched to a gene: 4. In germline, CDR1 is WSHSY, CDR2 SAAADI. The CDR3 here is CASRRTGGAGELFF. DNA of the CDR3: TGCGCCAGCAGAAGGACAGGGGGGGCCGGGGAGCTGTTTTTT.

V is TRBV10-2 and J is TRBJ2-7, with D perhaps matching TRBD1 (5 bases). Germline-derived CDR1 and CDR2 are WSHSY and SAAADI. This CDR3 contains 12 residues. Trimming stripped 6 bases from V and 4 bases from J, with 10 bases between. CDR3 DNA sequence: TGCGCCAGCAGCCCAGGGTTTTACGAGCAGTACGTC. Translated, it gives CASSPGFYEQYV.

There are many counts of this clone. This chain connects TRBV5-1 to TRBJ2-2; D unclear. The CDR3 contains 15 residues. The V gene lost 0 bases and the J gene lost 0 bases, with 6 bases spanning the gap. CDR1 SGHRS and CDR2 YFSETQ come from the germline V gene. As DNA, the CDR3 is TGCGCCAGCAGCTTGGCTGTCGCGAACACCGGGGAGCTGTTTTTT. It is translated as CASSLAVANTGELFF.

The rearrangement joins TRBV3-1 (or the pseudogene TRBV3-2) to TRBJ2-5, with TRBD2 identical over 14 bases. V gave up 5 bases and J gave up 0 bases; unmatched junction bases: 5. CDR3 size: 17 residues. Germline assignment: CDR1 LGHDT and CDR2 YNNKEL (reference sequence). The CDR3 here is CASSSGTSGGHQETQYF. CDR3 nucleotide sequence: TGTGCCAGCAGCTCCGGGACTAGCGGGGGTCACCAAGAGACCCAGTACTTC.

This chain joins TRBV24-1 and TRBJ1-5; 9 bases are a match to TRBD1. With V trimmed by 3 bases and J by 0 bases, 14 bases remained unmatched. Germline CDR1 and CDR2: KGHDR and SFDVKD. The CDR3 length is 20 residues. This CDR3 is CATSDSLGQGGGYSNQPQHF. CDR3 in DNA: TGTGCCACCAGTGATAGCTTGGGACAGGGTGGGGGATATAGCAATCAGCCCCAGCATTTT.

J is TRBJ1-2 and V is TRBV3-1 (or the pseudogene TRBV3-2), with 10 bases that match TRBD1. V was clipped by 4 bases and J by 5 bases; unmatched bases: 10. The CDR3 sequence is 16 residues long. Germline values: CDR1 LGHDT, CDR2 YNNKEL (reference sequence). The CDR3 reads CASSRAETGGAYGYTF. CDR3 coding DNA: TGTGCCAGCAGCCGGGCCGAGACAGGGGGCGCATATGGCTACACCTTC.

The chain joins TRBV6-6 to TRBJ2-7; TRBD2 matches at 13 bases. Unmatched junction bases numbered 9, after V lost 6 bases and J lost 4 bases. The CDR3 has 16 residues. The germline gives CDR1 MNHNY, CDR2 SVGAGI (reference sequence). The DNA of the CDR3 is TGTGCCAGCAGACCTCCCACTAGCGGGGGGGCATACGAGCAGTACTTC. It specifies CASRPPTSGGAYEQYF.